Detailed here is one TCR beta chain. Its antigen is as yet unknown. This could be a read error, since a much larger clone is one nucleotide away. The lymph nodes were axillary draining lymph nodes from breast cancer patients. The data are from a study of breast tumors, draining lymph nodes, adjacent tissues. Study results and limitations: Luminal-like breast cancer showed significantly greater tumor-nontumor repertoire similarity than basal-like breast cancer did. Tumor repertoires ranked between lymph nodes and nontumor tissue in diversity, with V and J gene preferences. That most tumor T cells come from lymph nodes remained unproven.

The V gene end was trimmed by 8 bases and the J gene end by 5 bases; junction bases not matched to a gene: 9. CDR3 length: 15 residues. Germline V gene sequence: CDR1 SEHNR, CDR2 FQNEAQ (reference sequence). TCRdb reanalysed the multiplex PCR reads using MiXCR and keeps one entry per CDR3 protein. The data hold about 130,000 distinct CDR3 sequences, with approximately 21% observed a single time. Sample: axillary lymph node tissue. This chain joins TRBV7-9 and TRBJ2-5; 12 bases align to TRBD2. The origin of this receptor is a female donor with breast cancer. Some clones in this sample may be carry-over from other donors' samples. DNA of the CDR3: TGTGCCAGCGGCCCGGGACTAGCGGGTTCCGAGACCCAGTACTTC. This sequence encodes CASGPGLAGSETQYF.